Included here is one T cell receptor (beta chain) sequence, with context. This record comes from a study of immune characterization of retroperitoneal liposarcoma. TCRdb called the PCR reads again in MiXCR, with one record for every CDR3 protein. The table includes about 9,700 distinct CDR3 sequences, roughly a quarter detected once. Sequencing was performed on tumor tissue. The sequence was collected from a female donor with retroperitoneal liposarcoma.

The CDR3 DNA reads as TGCGCCAGCAGCCAAGTCATCGTTCCGGGGGTACGAAGAGAGCAGTACTTC. This translates into CASSQVIVPGVRREQYF. The chain links TRBV4-1 to TRBJ2-1; a weak D match, TRBD2 (6 bases). The J call may be wrong; the DNA end is better matched by TRBJ2-7. Germline CDR1 MGHRA, CDR2 YSYEKL. There are 17 residues in the CDR3.